Following are 19 T cell receptor beta chains from one sample sequenced in a study of post-analysis software for immune sequencing data. Study results and caveats: Patients carried roughly five TRBV segments more frequently than controls did, and TRBV5-6, TRBV5-1 and TRBV20-1 were among them.

Unique molecular identifiers tagged the TCR beta cDNA libraries. TCRdb re-derived calls from the PCR reads in MiXCR, one entry per CDR3 protein. The sample lists roughly 870,000 distinct CDR3 sequences; under 70% were seen once. For these TCRs, the target antigens are not known. The specimen sequenced was blood. The receptors were sampled from a girl aged 10 to 17 with multiple sclerosis.

Only one count was recorded for this clonotype. The V call is TRBV24-1, the J call TRBJ1-2, with D hard to call. Germline V gene lookup returns CDR1 KGHDR and CDR2 SFDVKD. V was trimmed by 3 bases and J by 1 base, leaving 8 bases between them. The CDR3 runs to 14 residues. CDR3 loop: CATSDTDINYGYTF. The DNA for the CDR3 is TGTGCCACCAGTGATACTGACATTAACTATGGCTACACCTTC.

The genes are TRBV9 and TRBJ2-7; 9 positions agree with TRBD1. The CDR3 covers 16 residues. The J segment lost 2 bases and the V segment lost 4 bases, leaving 10 bases of the junction unmatched. Germline CDR1 and CDR2: SGDLS and YYNGEE. The CDR3 here is CASSKTSGTGTYEQYF. The CDR3, as DNA: TGTGCCAGCAGCAAAACCTCCGGGACAGGGACCTACGAGCAGTACTTC.

This clonotype was detected once. The gene calls are TRBV12-3 or TRBV12-4 and TRBJ2-5; 8 bases match TRBD2. The CDR3 is 15 amino acids. The V and J ends lost 4 bases and 3 bases, in that order; junction bases with no gene match: 7. In nucleotides, the CDR3 is TGTGCCAGCAGTTCCGGGACTAGTAGTAAAGAGACCCAGTACTTC. It translates to CASSSGTSSKETQYF.

Points on this clonotype: Germline is not matched at one junction end, which may reflect a read error. The CDR3 DNA sequence: TGCGCCAGCAGCTTAGATCGGGAGATCCATGAGCAGTTCTTC. Translating it yields CASSLDREIHEQFF. This chain links TRBV7-9 with TRBJ2-1, with D possibly TRBD2 on 6 matching bases. This CDR3 comprises 14 residues. In germline, CDR1 is SEHNR, CDR2 FQNEAQ (reference sequence).

The chain carries TRBV29-1 and TRBJ2-7; D remains unclear. The CDR3 is made up of 12 amino acids. The germline V gene encodes CDR1 SQVTM and CDR2 ANQGSEA. V was shortened by 6 bases and J by 2 bases, with 11 bases between the two germline ends. CDR3: CSVSEAAYEQYF. CDR3 DNA: TGCAGCGTGAGTGAGGCGGCCTACGAGCAGTACTTC.

The V gene is TRBV5-1, the J gene TRBJ1-2; 10 bases are a match to TRBD1. Germline V gene sequence: CDR1 SGHRS, CDR2 YFSETQ. J lost 8 bases, V lost 0 bases, and 10 bases had no gene match. The CDR3 totals 16 residues. The chain's CDR3 is CASSLDIGTGDGGYTF. The CDR3 coding sequence is TGCGCCAGCAGCTTGGACATTGGGACAGGGGACGGCGGCTACACCTTC.

This chain links TRBV20-1 with TRBJ2-7; 7 bases are shared with TRBD1. After removal of 5 bases from V and 6 bases from J, the junction contained 4 bases not matched to a gene. The CDR3 extends over 11 amino acids. From germline, CDR1 is DFQATT and CDR2 SNEGSKA (reference sequence). The CDR3 region has the DNA TGCAGTGCTCTCGGGACAGCCGAGCAGTACTTC. This encodes CSALGTAEQYF.

V gene TRBV11-3 combines with J gene TRBJ2-1, with 8 bases fitting TRBD2. CDR1 is SGHNT and CDR2 is YENEEA in the germline V gene. The CDR3 loop spans 13 amino acids. V gave up 2 bases and J gave up 13 bases; unmatched junction bases: 7. The CDR3 protein is CASSLPGLGIQFF. Written as DNA, the CDR3 is TGTGCCAGCAGCTTACCGGGACTAGGGATCCAGTTCTTC.

This chain joins TRBV29-1 and TRBJ2-3; 7 bases are a match to TRBD2. Trimming cost V 4 bases and J 0 bases; bases outside gene matches: 10. In germline, CDR1 is SQVTM, CDR2 ANQGSEA. The CDR3 consists of 16 residues. CDR3 sequence reads: CSVGDRPSGSTDTQYF. In nucleotides, the CDR3 is TGCAGCGTTGGAGATCGGCCTAGCGGCAGCACAGATACGCAGTATTTT.

This clonotype was found a few times. V and J are TRBV20-1 and TRBJ1-2, with D possibly being TRBD1 (6 bases). This CDR3 region has 11 residues. Germline loops: CDR1 DFQATT, CDR2 SNEGSKA (reference sequence). Trimming shortened V by 3 bases and J by 7 bases, and 9 bases separated the two germline ends. CDR3 in amino acids: CSARRGAGYTF. CDR3 bases: TGCAGTGCTAGGAGGGGGGCTGGCTACACCTTC.

The chain combines TRBV14 with TRBJ1-4; 8 positions agree with TRBD1. V dropped 2 bases and J dropped 4; count of bases not matched to a gene: 12. This CDR3 spans 18 amino acids. The germline gives CDR1 SGHDN, CDR2 FVKESK. The DNA for the CDR3 is TGTGCCAGCAGCCAAACTGGACAGGGCTCGTCTGTTAATGAAAAACTGTTTTTT. It translates to CASSQTGQGSSVNEKLFF.

This sequence joins TRBV7-6 and TRBJ2-3; 7 positions agree with TRBD1. CDR1 and CDR2 from the germline V gene are SGHVS and FNYEAQ. The V segment lost 3 bases and the J segment 6 bases; nucleotides outside the gene matches: 9. CDR3 length: 15 amino acids. The CDR3 reads CASSLNRGMVDTQYF. The DNA for the CDR3 is TGTGCCAGCAGCTTGAACAGGGGTATGGTGGATACGCAGTATTTT.

In its sample, this clonotype was seen a few times. A read error may explain this, as a much larger clone is one base away. The chain couples TRBV5-6 to TRBJ2-3, with D hard to call. Germline V gene data show CDR1 as SGHDT and CDR2 as YYEEEE. The CDR3 sequence is 11 residues long. This CDR3 is CASSRTHTQYF. Here the CDR3 DNA reads TGTGCCAGCAGCCGCACACATACGCAGTATTTT.

The V and J genes are TRBV20-1 and TRBJ2-7; 7 nucleotides line up with TRBD1. This CDR3 is built from 16 residues. CDR1 and CDR2 from the germline V gene are DFQATT and SNEGSKA (reference sequence). With V trimmed by 0 bases and J by 3 bases, 11 bases remained unmatched. The CDR3 spells CSARDPRTGYLYEQYF. CDR3 sequence (DNA): TGCAGTGCTAGAGACCCCAGGACAGGCTATCTCTACGAGCAGTACTTC.

The chain combines TRBV6-5 with TRBJ2-2, with unresolved D. CDR3 length: 13 residues. Trimming took 1 base from V and 6 from J, leaving 6 bases between them. Germline V gene data show CDR1 as MNHEY and CDR2 as SVGAGI. The CDR3 region is CASSYLVPGELFF. The CDR3 DNA reads as TGTGCCAGCAGTTACTTGGTTCCCGGGGAGCTGTTTTTT.

The gene calls are TRBV20-1 and TRBJ1-2; no firm D call. The CDR3 sequence is 13 residues long. V was cut by 3 bases and J by 1 base, with 9 bases left in between. Looked up from germline, CDR1 is DFQATT and CDR2 is SNEGSKA (reference sequence). In nucleotides, the CDR3 is TGCAGTGCTAGTCGGCAGGATAACTATGGCTACACCTTC. This gives the protein CSASRQDNYGYTF.

V usage is TRBV11-2 and J usage is TRBJ2-5; D unclear. The better agreement between TRBJ2-7 and the DNA end casts doubt on the J call. The germline V gene encodes CDR1 SGHAT and CDR2 FQNNGV. The CDR3 is 11 amino acids. The CDR3 loop is CASRDGHEQYF. CDR3 in DNA: TGTGCCAGCAGGGACGGGCACGAGCAGTACTTC.

This clonotype occurred a few times. At one boundary the junction diverges from the germline segment, which might be a read error. This chain connects TRBV4-1 to TRBJ1-2; D not resolved. The CDR3 contains 14 residues. The germline CDR1 and CDR2 sequences are MGHRA and YSYEKL. The CDR3 DNA follows: TGTGCCAGCAGCCAAGCGGCAGCTAACTATGGCTACACCTTC. It yields the protein CASSQAAANYGYTF.

The chain links TRBV4-1 to TRBJ2-4; the match to TRBD2 covers 12 bases. The end of the DNA fits TRBJ2-7 better, so the J call may be wrong. Germline CDR1 reads MGHRA; CDR2 reads YSYEKL. The CDR3 consists of 15 residues. As DNA, the CDR3 is TGCGCCAGCAGCCACAGACTAGCGGGGGAAAGCGAGCAGTACTTC. It encodes CASSHRLAGESEQYF.